The rows below give T cell receptor beta chains drawn from one sample of a study of T cells in Graves' hyperthyroidism and ophthalmopathy. Via MiXCR, TCRdb re-called the multiplex PCR reads, giving one row per CDR3 protein. The sample records fewer than 350,000 distinct CDR3 sequences, roughly 20% being singletons. Sequenced material: blood. The origin of the receptors is a man aged 50-60 years with Graves' ophthalmopathy. The CDR3 runs from the conserved cysteine through the conserved F or W. A D gene is named only where the DNA matches it firmly. A row's size may be missing; if present it is once, few, many or a size class.

>.|TRBV29-1|TRBJ2-7|TRBD2
TGCAGCGCCCTCGGGGGGATCTACGAGCAGTACTTC
CSALGGIYEQYF
>many|TRBV30|TRBJ2-7|.
TGTGCCTGGACAACCGGGGGCTACGAGCAGTACTTC
CAWTTGGYEQYF
>few|TRBV7-9|TRBJ2-5|.
TGTGCCAGCAGCTTCGCGGATTTCGGGACCCAGTACTTC
CASSFADFGTQYF
>many|TRBV20-1|TRBJ2-1|.
TGCAGTGCTATCCGGGTTTCTTACAATGAGCAGTTCTTC
CSAIRVSYNEQFF
>.|TRBV13|TRBJ2-7|TRBD1
TGTGCCAGCAGCTCTTGGACAGGGAGCTACGAGCAGTACTTC
CASSSWTGSYEQYF
>.|TRBV5-5|TRBJ1-1|.
TGTGCCATCGCTCGGGAACAGAACACTGAAGCTTTCTTT
CAIAREQNTEAFF
>many|TRBV5-1|TRBJ2-7|TRBD1
TGCGCCAGCAGCTTGGAGGACAGGGCTACCTACGAGCAGTACTTC
CASSLEDRATYEQYF
>many|TRBV20-1|TRBJ2-3|TRBD1
TGCAGTGCTGCGGGACAGGGGACTTCAGATACGCAGTATTTT
CSAAGQGTSDTQYF
>many|TRBV6-1|TRBJ1-5|.
TGTGCCAGCAACCAGGGCATAAGCAATCAGCCCCAGCATTTT
CASNQGISNQPQHF
>many|TRBV7-8|TRBJ2-3|.
TGTGCCAGCAGCTATCTGGGGCGGGCTAGCACAGATACGCAGTATTTT
CASSYLGRASTDTQYF
>few|TRBV27|TRBJ1-2|TRBD1
TGTGCCAGCAGTTTCCTCGGACAGGAGGGCTATGGCTACACCTTC
CASSFLGQEGYGYTF
>few|TRBV6-1|TRBJ2-7|.
TGTGCCAGCAGGAGGGGATACGAGCAGTACTTC
CASRRGYEQYF
>many|TRBV30|TRBJ1-3|.
TGTGCCTGGAGTGGACTCTACAGACACTCTGGAAACACCATATATTTT
CAWSGLYRHSGNTIYF
>once|TRBV7-2|TRBJ2-4|TRBD2
TGTGCCAGCAGCTTGCCGACTAGCGGGAGGGCCTTAAACATTCAGTACTTC
CASSLPTSGRALNIQYF
>few|TRBV6-2/TRBV6-3|TRBJ2-7|TRBD1
TGTGCCAGCAGTAAGACCCCGGGACAGGGTTTTGGATACGAGCAGTACTTC
CASSKTPGQGFGYEQYF
>.|TRBV27|TRBJ1-2|.
TGTGCCAGCAGTCCAGGGTATGGCTACACCTTC
CASSPGYGYTF
>.|TRBV6-1|TRBJ2-6|.
TGTGCCAGCACCTCGGGAAGAACTGGGGCCAACGTCCTGACTTTC
CASTSGRTGANVLTF
>few|TRBV5-4|TRBJ1-2|.
TGTGCCAGCAGCTTGGGTGCAGGGGACTATGGCTACACCTTC
CASSLGAGDYGYTF
>.|TRBV20-1|TRBJ2-2|.
TGCAGTGCTCCCGGGACAACGAACACCGGGGAGCTGTTTTTT
CSAPGTTNTGELFF
>few|TRBV6-1|TRBJ1-6|.
TGTGCCAGCAGTGACCGGACAAGAATAATTGGTGGTTCACCCCTCCACTTT
CASSDRTRIIGGSPLHF
>few|TRBV10-3|TRBJ2-5|.
TGTGCCTCAGGGCCGGGGGCGTCAGAGACCCAGTACTTC
CASGPGASETQYF
>.|TRBV30|TRBJ1-3|.
TGTGCCTGGAGTGAAGCCTGGGGGGGCTCTGGAAACACCATATATTTT
CAWSEAWGGSGNTIYF